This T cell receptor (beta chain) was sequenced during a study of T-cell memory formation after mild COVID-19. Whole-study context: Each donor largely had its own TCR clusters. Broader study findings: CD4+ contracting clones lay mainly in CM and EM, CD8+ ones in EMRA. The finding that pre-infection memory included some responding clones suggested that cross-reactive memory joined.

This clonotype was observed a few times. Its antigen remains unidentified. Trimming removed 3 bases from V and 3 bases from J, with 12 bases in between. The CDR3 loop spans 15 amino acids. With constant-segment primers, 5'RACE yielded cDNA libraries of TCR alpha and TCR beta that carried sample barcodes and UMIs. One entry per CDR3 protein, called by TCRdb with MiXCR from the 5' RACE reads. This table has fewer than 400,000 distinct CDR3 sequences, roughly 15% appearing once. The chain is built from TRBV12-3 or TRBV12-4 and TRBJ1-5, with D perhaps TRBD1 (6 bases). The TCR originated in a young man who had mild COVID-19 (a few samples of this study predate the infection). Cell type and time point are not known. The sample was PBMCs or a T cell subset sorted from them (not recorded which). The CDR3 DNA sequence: TGTGCCAGCAGTTTTGCAGGGGTTGTCAATCAGCCCCAGCATTTT. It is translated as CASSFAGVVNQPQHF.